The clone carrying this T cell receptor (beta chain) was seen a handful of times. The sample belongs to a study of T cells in Graves' hyperthyroidism and ophthalmopathy. Germline lookup yields CDR1 SGHAT and CDR2 FQNNGV. The CDR3 loop spans 16 amino acids. The germline V and J ends were trimmed by 4 bases and 3 bases, with 18 bases remaining between them. RNA transcripts gave rise to amplified TCR beta CDR3 regions. Using the HTBI primer set, a first-round RT-PCR was run on the TCR CDR3. Each CDR3 protein gets one entry after TCRdb re-called the multiplex PCR reads with MiXCR. This sample has 600,000 to 800,000 distinct CDR3 sequences, with around 40% found just once.

This chain connects TRBV11-2 to TRBJ1-1, with unresolved D. Source material: blood. The TCR comes from a middle-aged woman with Graves' hyperthyroidism. In DNA, the CDR3 is TGTGCCAGCAGCTCATCGAACTTGAGACGGGACACTGAAGCTTTCTTT. It is translated as CASSSSNLRRDTEAFF.